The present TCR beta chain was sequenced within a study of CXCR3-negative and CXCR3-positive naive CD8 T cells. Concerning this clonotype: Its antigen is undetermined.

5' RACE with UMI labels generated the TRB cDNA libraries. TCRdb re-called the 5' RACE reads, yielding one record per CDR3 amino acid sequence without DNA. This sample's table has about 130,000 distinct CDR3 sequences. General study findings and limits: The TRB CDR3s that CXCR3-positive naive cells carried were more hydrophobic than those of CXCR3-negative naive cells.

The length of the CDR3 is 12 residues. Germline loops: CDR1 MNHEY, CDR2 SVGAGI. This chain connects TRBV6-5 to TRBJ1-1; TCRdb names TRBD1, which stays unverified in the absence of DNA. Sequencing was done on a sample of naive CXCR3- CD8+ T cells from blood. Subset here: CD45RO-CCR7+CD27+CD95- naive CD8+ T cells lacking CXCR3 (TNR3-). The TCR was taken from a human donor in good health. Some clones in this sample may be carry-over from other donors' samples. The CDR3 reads CASTTGNTEAFF.